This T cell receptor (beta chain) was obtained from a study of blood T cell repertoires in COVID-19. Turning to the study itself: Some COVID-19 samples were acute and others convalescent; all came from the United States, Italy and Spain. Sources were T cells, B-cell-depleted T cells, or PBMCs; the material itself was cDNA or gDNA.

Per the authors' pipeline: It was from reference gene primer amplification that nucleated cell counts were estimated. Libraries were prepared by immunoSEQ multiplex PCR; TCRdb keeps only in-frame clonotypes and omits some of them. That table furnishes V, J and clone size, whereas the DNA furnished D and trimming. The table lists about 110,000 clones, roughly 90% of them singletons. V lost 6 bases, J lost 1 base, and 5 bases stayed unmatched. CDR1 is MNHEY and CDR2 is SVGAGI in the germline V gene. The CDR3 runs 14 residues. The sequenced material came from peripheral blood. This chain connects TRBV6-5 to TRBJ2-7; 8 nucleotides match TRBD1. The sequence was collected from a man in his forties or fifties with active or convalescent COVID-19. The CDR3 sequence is CASSPDRDSYEQYF. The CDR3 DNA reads TGTGCCAGCAGCCCGGACAGGGATTCCTACGAGCAGTACTTC.